This T cell receptor beta chain was documented in a study of blood T cells in healthy people across ages. General study findings and limits: Whereas aged donors had fewer naive CD4+ cells, long-lived donors had more of them and higher diversity. Estimates drawn from one million T cells were deemed to understate diversity.

To note about this clonotype: Its antigen is not known.

A second PCR, run for about 6 to 12 cycles, used a sample-barcoded 5' primer plus a J-beta primer mix. TCRdb ran MiXCR on the 5' RACE reads and lists one entry per CDR3 protein. Of hundreds of thousands of distinct CDR3 sequences listed, 32% are singletons. Healthy Caucasian individuals from Russia aged about 6 to 90 served as donors. In each sample, at least 6 million PBMCs were isolated. V was trimmed by 6 bases and J by 0 bases, leaving 17 bases between them. Germline V gene lookup returns CDR1 MDHEN and CDR2 SYDVKM. The CDR3 is 17 residues long. The sequence was collected from a woman over 75 in good health. The V and J genes are TRBV28 and TRBJ1-4; tentative D call: TRBD1 (5 bases). The sequenced material came from blood. The DNA for the CDR3 is TGTGCCAGCAGACACCGACAGTCGCCCCCAACTAATGAAAAACTGTTTTTT. As protein: CASRHRQSPPTNEKLFF.